This T cell receptor (beta chain) was found in a study of regulatory T cells in long-lasting Graves disease. This clonotype came up once. This sequence may be a read error, since a much larger clone differs from it by one base. The V gene's germline CDR1 is SGHNT and CDR2 YENEEA. The CDR3 length is 15 residues. Specified time point: newly diagnosed GD, antithyroid drugs for less than 3 months. PBMC RNA was the source of the TCR library. Patients with Graves' disease were diagnosed by American Thyroid Association guidelines. The authors built TCR beta libraries using iRepertoire HTBI primers and Arm-PCR of CDR3 regions. One entry per CDR3 protein, called by TCRdb with MiXCR from the multiplex PCR reads. Of roughly 500,000 distinct CDR3 sequences listed, approximately 13% are singletons. In addition, the sample was reused for a study of T cells in Graves' hyperthyroidism and ophthalmopathy. That report adds: Uncontrolled infections, other autoimmune diseases, pregnancy or lactation led to exclusion of patients. Blood also showed most of the thyroid clonotypes that were expanded above 0.001.

Sequencing was performed on peripheral blood mononuclear cells (PBMCs), taken at new diagnosis, from a patient treated with antithyroid drugs. The receptor's source is a man aged 25-45 years with Graves disease. J is TRBJ2-7 and V is TRBV11-3, with 8 bases that match TRBD2. CDR3 nucleotide sequence: TGTGCCAGCAGCTTAGCGGGAGGGCTGTCCTACGAGAAGTACTTC. Translated: CASSLAGGLSYEKYF.